This T cell receptor (beta chain) was sequenced in a study of cytomegalovirus exposure and HLA in healthy donors. General observations from the study: The investigators catalogued some 150 TCR beta chains as cytomegalovirus-associated.

60 Vbeta and 13 Jbeta primers were used in PCR. Profiled with immunoSEQ multiplex PCR; TCRdb holds only in-frame clones, not every one. The sample lists 150,000 to 200,000 clones; 75% to 85% were seen once. The length of the CDR3 is 14 residues. Germline V lookup: CDR1 MDHEN, CDR2 SYDVKM. Deletions cut 7 bases from V and 5 bases from J, with 15 bases between. Comments on this clone: Its antigen is unidentified.

The sequenced sample was PBMCs. The receptor's source is a woman between 50 and 59 years old in good health and CMV-seronegative. The V call is TRBV28, the J call TRBJ1-5; D is undetermined. The DNA for the CDR3 is TGTGCCAGCACCGAGCTCAGGCTCGATCAGCCCCAGCATTTT. Its protein product is CASTELRLDQPQHF.